The rows below give T cell receptor beta chains drawn from one sample of a study of B cell selection in AIRE deficiency. Sequencing was performed with immunoSEQ multiplex PCR; in TCRdb, only in-frame clones are kept and a portion is missing. The repertoire holds 20,000 to 30,000 clones, with roughly 96% as singletons. Source material: CD4+CD127+ conventional T cells sorted from PBMCs. These receptors were collected from a human donor in good health. Each CDR3 is given with its conserved first and last residue. A D gene is named only where the DNA matches it firmly. Some rows have no size entry. The others give once, few or many, or a class for an expanded clone.

.,TRBJ1-6,few,TRBV5-1,CASSATPTGSPLHF,TGCGCCAGCAGCGCCACTCCGACAGGTTCACCCCTCCACTTT
.,TRBJ2-7,.,TRBV6-5,CASSYSGVNEQYF,TGTGCCAGCAGTTATTCGGGGGTAAACGAGCAGTACTTC
.,TRBJ1-6,.,TRBV2,CASTWDGTNNSPLHF,TGTGCCAGCACCTGGGACGGAACCAATAATTCACCCCTCCACTTT
.,TRBJ1-3,.,TRBV10-1,CASSVEPSGNTIYF,TGCGCCAGCAGTGTCGAGCCCTCTGGAAACACCATATATTTT
.,TRBJ2-5,once,TRBV4-1,CASSLSAASSQETQYF,TGCGCCAGCAGCCTCTCGGCGGCGAGTTCCCAAGAGACCCAGTACTTC
.,TRBJ1-6,.,TRBV10-3,CAISEDSNSPLHF,TGTGCCATCAGTGAGGACAGTAATTCACCCCTCCACTTT
.,TRBJ2-7,.,TRBV6-5,CASSRTGADSYEQYF,TGTGCCAGCAGCCGAACAGGTGCGGATTCCTACGAGCAGTACTTC
.,TRBJ1-2,.,TRBV21-1,CASSKEGTRDRGRPNYGYTF,TGTGCCAGCAGCAAAGAAGGGACCCGGGACAGGGGTCGACCTAACTATGGCTACACCTTC
TRBD2,TRBJ2-7,.,TRBV7-2,CASSQRTSGGPPEQYF,TGTGCCAGCAGTCAAAGGACTAGCGGGGGGCCACCCGAGCAGTACTTC
TRBD1,TRBJ1-1,.,TRBV7-9,CASSKPGQGETEAFF,TGTGCCAGCAGCAAACCCGGACAGGGGGAGACTGAAGCTTTCTTT
.,TRBJ2-1,.,TRBV2,CASILLGPPEGEQFF,TGTGCCAGCATCTTGCTCGGGCCCCCGGAGGGCGAGCAGTTCTTC
.,TRBJ1-1,.,TRBV6-6,CASGAGAGTEAFF,TGTGCCAGCGGGGCAGGGGCGGGCACTGAAGCTTTCTTT
TRBD1,TRBJ1-2,.,TRBV2,CASKRQGGFVYGYTF,TGTGCCAGCAAACGACAGGGTGGATTTGTCTATGGCTACACCTTC
.,TRBJ2-7,.,TRBV19,CASSPDKGMEQYF,TGTGCCAGTAGCCCTGACAAGGGTATGGAGCAGTACTTC
TRBD1,TRBJ2-2,.,TRBV18,CASSPIGTANTGELFF,TGTGCCAGCTCACCAATCGGGACAGCGAACACCGGGGAGCTGTTTTTT
TRBD1,TRBJ1-3,.,TRBV19,CASADRFSSGNTIYF,TGTGCCAGTGCGGACAGGTTTAGCTCTGGAAACACCATATATTTT
.,TRBJ2-3,.,TRBV5-6,CASSLVPSVSTDTQYF,TGTGCCAGCAGCTTGGTGCCTAGCGTAAGCACAGATACGCAGTATTTT
TRBD1,TRBJ1-2,.,TRBV27,CASSNRDRDGYTF,TGTGCCAGCAGCAACCGGGACAGAGATGGCTACACCTTC
.,TRBJ2-1,.,TRBV5-4,CASSLAVLGYSYNEQFF,TGTGCCAGCAGCTTGGCCGTACTCGGTTACTCCTACAATGAGCAGTTCTTC
.,TRBJ1-1,.,TRBV19,CASSMLVWNTEAFF,TGTGCCAGTAGTATGCTTGTGTGGAACACTGAAGCTTTCTTT
.,TRBJ2-3,.,TRBV5-1,CASSRSQTGTQYF,TGCGCCAGCAGCCGTTCCCAGACGGGTACGCAGTATTTT
TRBD2,TRBJ2-7,.,TRBV5-1,CASSLAPGRDEQYF,TGCGCCAGCAGCTTGGCCCCAGGGAGGGACGAGCAGTACTTC
TRBD2,TRBJ2-3,.,TRBV5-4,CASSLASGGALNTQYF,TGTGCCAGCAGCTTGGCGAGCGGGGGGGCGTTAAATACGCAGTATTTT
TRBD1,TRBJ1-2,.,TRBV7-2,CASSFKTGGGTGYTF,TGTGCCAGCAGCTTCAAAACAGGGGGCGGAACTGGCTACACCTTC
.,TRBJ1-2,.,TRBV6-9,CASSSSGRLGYTF,TGTGCCAGCAGCTCCTCAGGGAGGTTAGGCTACACCTTC
.,TRBJ2-5,.,TRBV18,CASSPSQETQYF,TGTGCCAGCTCACCCTCCCAAGAGACCCAGTACTTC